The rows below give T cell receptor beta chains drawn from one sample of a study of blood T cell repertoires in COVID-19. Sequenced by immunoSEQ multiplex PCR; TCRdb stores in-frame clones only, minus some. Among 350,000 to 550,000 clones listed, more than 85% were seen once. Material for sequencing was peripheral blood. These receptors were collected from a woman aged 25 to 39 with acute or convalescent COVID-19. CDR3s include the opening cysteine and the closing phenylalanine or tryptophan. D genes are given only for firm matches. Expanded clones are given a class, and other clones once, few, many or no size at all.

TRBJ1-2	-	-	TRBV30	CAWSAQGRSYTF	TGTGCCTGGAGTGCTCAGGGGAGAAGCTACACCTTC
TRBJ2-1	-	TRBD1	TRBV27	CASSLGQGAYNEQFF	TGTGCCAGCAGTCTCGGACAGGGGGCCTACAATGAGCAGTTCTTC
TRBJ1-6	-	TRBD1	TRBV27	CATMRQGAFSLHF	TGTGCCACCATGAGACAGGGAGCTTTCTCCCTCCACTTT
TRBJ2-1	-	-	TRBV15	CATSREQLGGEQFF	TGTGCCACCAGCAGAGAACAGCTTGGAGGTGAGCAGTTCTTC
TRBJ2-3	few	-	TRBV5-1	CASSLERDTQYF	TGCGCCAGCAGCTTGGAACGGGATACGCAGTATTTT
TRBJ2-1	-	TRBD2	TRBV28	CASNLVWGGSSYNEQFF	TGTGCCAGCAATCTTGTCTGGGGGGGGAGCTCCTACAATGAGCAGTTCTTC
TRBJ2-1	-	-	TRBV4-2	CASSPSESYNEQFF	TGTGCCAGCAGCCCTAGCGAATCCTACAATGAGCAGTTCTTC
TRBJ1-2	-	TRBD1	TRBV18	CASSPTGPNGYTF	TGTGCCAGCTCACCGACAGGGCCAAATGGCTACACCTTC
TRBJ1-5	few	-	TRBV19	CASSIVGGQPQHF	TGTGCCAGTAGTATTGTGGGGGGTCAGCCCCAGCATTTT
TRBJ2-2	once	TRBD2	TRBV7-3	CASSFRLGGALHTGELFF	TGTGCCAGCAGCTTCCGTCTCGGGGGGGCCCTACACACCGGGGAGCTGTTTTTT
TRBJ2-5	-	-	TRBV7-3	CASSRTDQETQYF	TGTGCCAGCAGCCGGACAGACCAAGAGACCCAGTACTTC
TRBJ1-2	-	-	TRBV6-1	CASSELAGETFDGYTF	TGTGCCAGCAGTGAATTAGCCGGGGAGACCTTTGATGGCTACACCTTC
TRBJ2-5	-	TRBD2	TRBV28	CASSLGLGEETQYF	TGTGCCAGCAGTTTGGGACTAGGTGAAGAGACCCAGTACTTC
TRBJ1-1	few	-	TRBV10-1	CASSVVRGSTEAFF	TGCGCCAGCAGTGTGGTCCGGGGGTCCACTGAAGCTTTCTTT
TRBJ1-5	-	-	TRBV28	CSGSTSNQPQHF	TGTTCAGGCAGTACTAGCAATCAGCCCCAGCATTTT
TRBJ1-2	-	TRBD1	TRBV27	CASSSLVLDRKANYGYTF	TGTGCCAGCAGTTCCCTCGTACTGGACAGGAAAGCTAACTATGGCTACACCTTC
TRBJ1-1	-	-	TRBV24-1	CATSDYLNTEAFF	TGTGCCACCAGTGACTATTTGAACACTGAAGCTTTCTTT
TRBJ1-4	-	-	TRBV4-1	CASSQDWTDQKLFF	TGCGCCAGCAGCCAAGATTGGACAGACCAAAAACTGTTTTTT
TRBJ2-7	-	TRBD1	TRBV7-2	CASSLGQGPIEQYF	TGTGCCAGCAGCTTAGGACAGGGCCCTATCGAGCAGTACTTC
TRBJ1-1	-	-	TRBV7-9	CASSLARRGGTEAFF	TGTGCCAGCAGCTTAGCTCGACGGGGAGGCACTGAAGCTTTCTTT
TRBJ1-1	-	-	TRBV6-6	CASSFSNREAFF	TGTGCCAGCAGTTTCAGTAACAGGGAAGCTTTCTTT
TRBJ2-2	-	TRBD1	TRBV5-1	CASSRRTGETGELFF	TGCGCCAGCAGCCGGAGGACAGGGGAAACCGGGGAGCTGTTTTTT
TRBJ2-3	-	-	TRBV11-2	CASSLGARLFTDTQYF	TGTGCCAGCAGCTTAGGGGCCAGATTATTCACAGATACGCAGTATTTT
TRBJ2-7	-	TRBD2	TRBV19	CASSILPSGTYEQYF	TGTGCCAGTAGTATACTCCCAAGCGGGACCTACGAGCAGTACTTC
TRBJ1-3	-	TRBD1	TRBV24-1	CATRQGQGDTIYF	TGTGCCACCAGGCAGGGACAGGGGGACACCATATATTTT
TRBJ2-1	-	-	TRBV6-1	CASSEATAEKFF	TGTGCCAGCAGTGAAGCGACGGCGGAGAAGTTCTTC
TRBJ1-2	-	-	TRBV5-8	CASSLSTRANYGYTF	TGTGCCAGCAGCTTGTCAACTCGGGCTAACTATGGCTACACCTTC
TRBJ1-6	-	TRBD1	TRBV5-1	CASGPGTASSPLHF	TGCGCCAGCGGACCCGGGACAGCTTCTTCACCCCTCCACTTT
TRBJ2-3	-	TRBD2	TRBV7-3	CASSPLGGGANTQYF	TGTGCCAGCAGCCCTCTAGGCGGGGGGGCAAATACGCAGTATTTT
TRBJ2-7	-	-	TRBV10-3	CAISVEWSEQYF	TGTGCCATCAGCGTGGAATGGAGCGAGCAGTACTTC
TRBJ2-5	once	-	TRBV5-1	CASSLGVSQVGETQYF	TGCGCCAGCAGCTTGGGAGTATCCCAGGTGGGAGAGACCCAGTACTTC
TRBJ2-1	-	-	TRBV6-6	CASRTNQNEQFF	TGTGCCAGTCGGACTAACCAAAATGAGCAGTTCTTC
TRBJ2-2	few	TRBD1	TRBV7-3	CASSNQEGAPTGELFF	TGTGCCAGCAGCAATCAAGAGGGGGCTCCGACCGGGGAGCTGTTTTTT
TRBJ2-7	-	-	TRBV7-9	CASSLLSNEQYF	TGTGCCAGCAGCTTATTGTCCAACGAGCAGTACTTC
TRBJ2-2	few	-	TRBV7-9	CASSLGQGGSGELFF	TGTGCCAGCAGCTTAGGACAGGGAGGCTCCGGGGAGCTGTTTTTT
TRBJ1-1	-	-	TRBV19	CASSSGGGTEAFF	TGTGCCAGTAGCTCTGGGGGCGGCACTGAAGCTTTCTTT
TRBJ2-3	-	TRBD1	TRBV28	CASSSGGFGDTQYF	TGTGCCAGCAGTTCAGGGGGCTTCGGGGATACGCAGTATTTT
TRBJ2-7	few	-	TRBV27	CASSLTPSYEQYF	TGTGCCAGCAGTTTAACACCTTCCTACGAGCAGTACTTC
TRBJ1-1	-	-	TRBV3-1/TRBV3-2	CASSQSVNTEAFF	TGTGCCAGCAGCCAGTCGGTGAACACTGAAGCTTTCTTT
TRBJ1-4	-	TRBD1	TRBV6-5	CASSYSPRGHNEKLFF	TGTGCCAGCAGTTACTCGCCCAGGGGGCATAATGAAAAACTGTTTTTT
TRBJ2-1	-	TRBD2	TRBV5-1	CASSTSGPSYNEQFF	TGCGCCAGCAGCACTAGCGGGCCTTCCTACAATGAGCAGTTCTTC
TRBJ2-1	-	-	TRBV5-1	CASSSTGMDNEQFF	TGCGCCAGCAGCTCAACAGGGATGGACAATGAGCAGTTCTTC
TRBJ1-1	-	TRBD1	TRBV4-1	CASRPTTGTGITEAFF	TGCGCCAGCAGGCCAACAACCGGGACAGGGATCACTGAAGCTTTCTTT
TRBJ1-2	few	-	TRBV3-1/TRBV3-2	CASSLSGANGYTF	TGTGCCAGCAGCCTTTCAGGGGCGAATGGCTACACCTTC
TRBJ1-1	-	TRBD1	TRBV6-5	CASTTGGTEAFF	TGTGCCAGCACGACAGGGGGCACTGAAGCTTTCTTT